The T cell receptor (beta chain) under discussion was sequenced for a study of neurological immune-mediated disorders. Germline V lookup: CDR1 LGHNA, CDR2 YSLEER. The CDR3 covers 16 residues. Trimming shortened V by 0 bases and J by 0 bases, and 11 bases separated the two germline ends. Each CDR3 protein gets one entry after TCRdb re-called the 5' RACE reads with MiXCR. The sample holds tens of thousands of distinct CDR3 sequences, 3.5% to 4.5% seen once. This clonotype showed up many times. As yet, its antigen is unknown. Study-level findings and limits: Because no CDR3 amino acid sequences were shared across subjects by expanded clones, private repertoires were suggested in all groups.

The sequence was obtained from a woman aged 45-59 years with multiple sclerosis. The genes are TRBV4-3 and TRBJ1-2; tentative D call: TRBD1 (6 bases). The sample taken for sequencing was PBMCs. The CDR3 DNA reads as TGCGCCAGCAGCCAAGATGAGGGACAAACTAACTATGGCTACACCTTC. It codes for CASSQDEGQTNYGYTF.